What follows describes a single TCR beta chain. Its matching antigen is unknown. Germline CDR1 reads DFQATT; CDR2 reads SNEGSKA (reference sequence). V shed 4 bases and J shed 4 bases, with 17 bases lying between them. This CDR3 comprises 15 residues. A second PCR of roughly 7 to 11 cycles used a sample-barcoded 5' primer and a J-beta primer mix. TCRdb analysed the 5' RACE reads with MiXCR anew, one entry per CDR3 protein. The profile shows 700,000 to 1,000,000 distinct CDR3 sequences, around 43% of them singletons. This sample is drawn from a study of blood T cells in healthy people across ages. Findings and limits, study-wide: PBMC samples, being unsorted, prevented any conclusive comparison of naive and antigen-experienced cells. Across samples, TCR beta diversity tracked strongly with naive T cell percentage.

Each donor's blood draw was 8.5 to 10 milliliters of peripheral blood. The material sequenced was blood. The J gene is TRBJ2-1, the V gene TRBV20-1, with D possibly being TRBD1 (6 bases). The sequence was obtained from a man aged 55 to 70 in good health. The CDR3 protein is CSATLTGKGYNEQFF. The CDR3 nucleotides read TGCAGTGCTACCCTGACAGGAAAGGGGTACAATGAGCAGTTCTTC.